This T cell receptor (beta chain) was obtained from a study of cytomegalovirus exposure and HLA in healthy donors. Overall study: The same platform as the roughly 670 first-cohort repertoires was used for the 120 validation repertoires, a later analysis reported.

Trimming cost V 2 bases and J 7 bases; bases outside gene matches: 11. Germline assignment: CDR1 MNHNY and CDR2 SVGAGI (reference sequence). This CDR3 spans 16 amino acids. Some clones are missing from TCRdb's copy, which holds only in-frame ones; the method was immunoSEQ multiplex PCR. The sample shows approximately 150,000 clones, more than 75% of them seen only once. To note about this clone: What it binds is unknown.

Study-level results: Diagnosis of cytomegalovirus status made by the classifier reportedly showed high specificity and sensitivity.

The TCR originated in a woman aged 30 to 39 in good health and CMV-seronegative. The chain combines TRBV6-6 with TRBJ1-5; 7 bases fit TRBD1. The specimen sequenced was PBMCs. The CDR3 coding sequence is TGTGCCAGCAGTTACGCCCGGACAGGAGGTAACCAGCCCCAGCATTTT. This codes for CASSYARTGGNQPQHF.